This T cell receptor beta chain was identified in a study of monozygotic twins with inflammatory bowel disease. Overall study findings and caveats: In patient repertoires, differing immunosuppressive treatments may have added some variability.

With respect to this clonotype: Antigen unknown.

UMIs bearing a 6-nucleotide sample barcode were added through template switching. Both TCRalpha and TCRbeta cDNA were subjected to two nested PCRs lasting approximately 16 and 10 cycles. TCRdb reprocessed the 5' RACE reads and stores each CDR3 protein as one record, lacking DNA. Found here are about 300,000 distinct CDR3 sequences; the top ten clones hold over 5%. In germline, CDR1 is MNHEY, CDR2 SMNVEV (reference sequence). This CDR3 region has 12 residues. Sequenced: blood. The rearrangement uses TRBV27 and TRBJ2-3. The clonotype was recovered from a human donor with ulcerative colitis or Crohn's disease, or a healthy co-twin of an affected twin (not recorded which). The CDR3: CASSLSGTSQYF.